These 28 T cell receptor beta chains originate from one sample sequenced in a study of blood T cell repertoires in COVID-19. Some clones are missing from TCRdb's copy, which holds only in-frame ones; the method was immunoSEQ multiplex PCR. The sample holds 150,000 to 200,000 clones, around 85% seen once. Sample: peripheral blood. Receptors were obtained from a man in his 70s with active or convalescent COVID-19.

This clone showed up just once. This rearrangement joins TRBV4-1 to TRBJ2-5, with D possibly TRBD2 on 6 matching bases. V dropped 0 bases and J dropped 4 bases, with 12 bases sitting between them. Germline loops: CDR1 MGHRA, CDR2 YSYEKL. The CDR3 covers 15 residues. The CDR3 spells CASSQDRGIRETQYF. CDR3 DNA sequence: TGCGCCAGCAGCCAAGATCGGGGGATCAGAGAGACCCAGTACTTC.

This clone was seen just once. V gene TRBV6-5 combines with J gene TRBJ2-5; 8 bases are shared with TRBD1. Germline values: CDR1 MNHEY, CDR2 SVGAGI. With 5 bases clipped from V and 2 bases from J, the junction kept 1 base outside the gene matches. This CDR3 is 13 amino acids long. The CDR3 region has the DNA TGTGCCAGCAGTAGGGACAGGCAAGAGACCCAGTACTTC. Translating gives CASSRDRQETQYF.

This clone came up once. The chain employs TRBV7-3 and TRBJ2-2; TRBD1 matches at 7 bases. Germline assignment: CDR1 SGHTA and CDR2 FQGTGA. The CDR3 runs to 16 residues. Germline trimming cut 0 bases from V and 7 bases from J; bases unmatched to any gene: 8. This chain's CDR3 is CASSLTPGTVGGELFF. Here the CDR3 DNA reads TGTGCCAGCAGCTTAACCCCAGGGACAGTCGGCGGGGAGCTGTTTTTT.

J is TRBJ1-5 and V is TRBV30, with 9 bases that match TRBD1. The ends lost 3 bases at V and 4 bases at J; junction bases unmatched: 7. The CDR3 loop spans 15 amino acids. Germline V gene lookup returns CDR1 GTSNPN and CDR2 SVGIG (reference sequence). Written as DNA, the CDR3 is TGTGCCTGGAGCCGAGGGACAGGGAGGAATCAGCCCCAGCATTTT. Translating it yields CAWSRGTGRNQPQHF.

The rearrangement uses TRBV6-5 and TRBJ1-2; possibly TRBD1 for D (5 bases). Trimming pared 4 bases from V and 2 bases from J, leaving 8 bases between. Germline CDR1 and CDR2: MNHEY and SVGAGI. The CDR3 totals 13 residues. CDR3 in amino acids: CASSFRVNYGYTF. The CDR3 DNA sequence: TGTGCCAGCAGTTTCAGGGTCAACTATGGCTACACCTTC.

This rearrangement joins TRBV7-2 to TRBJ2-7, with 10 bases fitting TRBD1. The length of the CDR3 is 14 residues. J lost 3 bases, V lost 5 bases, and 4 bases had no gene match. The germline gives CDR1 SGHTA, CDR2 FQGNSA. DNA of the CDR3: TGTGCCAGCAGCAACCGGGACAGGGGCTACGAGCAGTACTTC. Encoded protein: CASSNRDRGYEQYF.

This rearrangement joins TRBV29-1 to TRBJ1-1; D unclear. V dropped 4 bases and J dropped 0 bases, with 6 bases sitting between them. The CDR3 has 12 amino acids. Germline-derived CDR1 and CDR2 are SQVTM and ANQGSEA. DNA for the CDR3: TGCAGCGTTGCTAGAGTGAACACTGAAGCTTTCTTT. This gives the protein CSVARVNTEAFF.

The chain employs TRBV5-1 and TRBJ2-2; tentatively, D is TRBD2 (6 bases). V was pared by 5 bases and J by 4 bases, with 21 bases between. This CDR3 spans 17 amino acids. CDR1 SGHRS and CDR2 YFSETQ come from the germline V gene. CDR3 nucleotides: TGCGCCAGCAGTTCCAGTACCGGAGGGCGAATCACCGGGGAGCTGTTTTTT. This encodes CASSSSTGGRITGELFF.

This clone was recorded a few times. The chain joins TRBV4-1 to TRBJ2-1, with TRBD2 matching 8 bases. Per the germline V gene, CDR1 is MGHRA and CDR2 is YSYEKL. V shed 4 bases, J shed 9 bases, and the junction held 8 bases outside the gene matches. This CDR3 is 14 amino acids long. CDR3 loop: CASSPETTSGEQFF. The CDR3 nucleotides read TGCGCCAGCAGCCCCGAAACTACTAGCGGTGAGCAGTTCTTC.

The V gene is TRBV11-2, the J gene TRBJ1-3, with a tentative D call TRBD1 (6 bases). The CDR3 loop spans 17 amino acids. Trimming stripped 0 bases from V and 4 bases from J, with 16 bases between. CDR1 and CDR2 (germline): SGHAT, FQNNGV. The CDR3 DNA is TGTGCCAGCAGCTTAGATTGGACAGCCCTGGGAGGAAACACCATATATTTT. Translated, it gives CASSLDWTALGGNTIYF.

This chain joins TRBV5-1 and TRBJ1-3; no clear D gene. The germline V gene encodes CDR1 SGHRS and CDR2 YFSETQ. V lost 2 bases and J lost 0, with 9 bases in between. The CDR3 is made up of 15 amino acids. The CDR3 region has the DNA TGCGCCAGCAGCTTCGGGATTAGCTCTGGAAACACCATATATTTT. Translating gives CASSFGISSGNTIYF.

This chain joins TRBV28 and TRBJ1-5; D possibly corresponds to TRBD1 (5 bases). The V end lost 5 bases, the J end lost 2 bases, and 19 bases lay between the germline ends. The CDR3 loop spans 17 amino acids. Looked up from germline, CDR1 is MDHEN and CDR2 is SYDVKM. The CDR3, as DNA: TGTGCCAGCAGTCCGTTGGACAACCGATTGGGCAATCAGCCCCAGCATTTT. This translates into CASSPLDNRLGNQPQHF.

The CDR3 loop reads CASSINQGDGFTEAFF. CDR3 in DNA: TGTGCCAGTAGTATTAATCAGGGGGATGGTTTCACTGAAGCTTTCTTT. The chain combines TRBV19 with TRBJ1-1; 7 positions agree with TRBD1. Germline V gene sequence: CDR1 LNHDA, CDR2 SQIVND (reference sequence). The CDR3 is 16 amino acids. Unmatched junction bases numbered 11, after V lost 3 bases and J lost 4 bases.

V gene TRBV18 combines with J gene TRBJ2-1, with 15 bases matching TRBD2. The CDR3 length is 19 residues. Germline V gives CDR1 KGHSH, CDR2 LQKENI. J gave up 5 bases and V 4 bases, and 12 bases lay outside the gene matches. CDR3 sequence: CASSQAIGTSGRRNNEQFF. In DNA, the CDR3 is TGTGCCAGCTCACAGGCTATAGGGACTAGCGGGAGGAGGAACAATGAGCAGTTCTTC.

This chain connects TRBV7-2 to TRBJ2-2; D is unresolved. The CDR3 sequence is 12 residues long. The V gene's germline CDR1 is SGHTA and CDR2 FQGNSA. Trimming left V 5 bases short and J 5 bases short, with 6 bases between. The CDR3: CASSPPTGELFF. The CDR3 DNA follows: TGTGCCAGCAGCCCTCCTACCGGGGAGCTGTTTTTT.

The chain uses TRBV10-1 and TRBJ1-1, with D hard to call. The germline gives CDR1 WNHNN, CDR2 SYGVQD (reference sequence). V was clipped by 6 bases and J by 0 bases, with 23 bases between them. CDR3 size: 18 residues. CDR3 residues: CASSARTGGGSLNTEAFF. The CDR3, as DNA: TGCGCCAGCAGCGCCCGGACGGGAGGAGGATCATTGAACACTGAAGCTTTCTTT.

The CDR3 region has the DNA TGTGCCATCAGTCCTGGACAGGGAGGGGCCTACGAGCAGTACTTC. Encoded protein: CAISPGQGGAYEQYF. The chain employs TRBV10-3 and TRBJ2-7, with a tentative D call TRBD1 (8 bases). CDR1 is ENHRY, CDR2 SYGVKD, per germline. V gave up 5 bases and J gave up 2 bases, with 16 bases separating them. The CDR3 spans 15 residues.

The rearrangement joins TRBV9 to TRBJ2-2; D is uncertain. CDR3 length equals 16 residues. V gave up 4 bases and J gave up 0 bases, with 13 bases separating them. Germline assignment: CDR1 SGDLS and CDR2 YYNGEE. Here the CDR3 reads CASSPQISTNTGELFF. For the CDR3, the DNA is TGTGCCAGCAGCCCTCAGATTTCAACGAACACCGGGGAGCTGTTTTTT.

The chain combines TRBV11-2 with TRBJ2-5; tentatively, D is TRBD1 (6 bases). Trimming cost V 7 bases and J 4 bases, with 22 bases left between them. This CDR3 has 16 amino acids. Germline CDR1 is SGHAT and CDR2 is FQNNGV. The CDR3 reads CASTAHQGILGETQYF. CDR3 nucleotides: TGTGCCAGCACCGCGCACCAGGGGATTCTGGGAGAGACCCAGTACTTC.

This chain links TRBV13 with TRBJ1-2, with TRBD1 identical over 7 bases. Per the germline V gene, CDR1 is PRHDT and CDR2 is FYEKMQ (reference sequence). J was trimmed by 4 bases and V by 6 bases; bases with no gene match: 5. CDR3 length: 13 amino acids. The chain's CDR3 is CASRHTGAYGYTF. The CDR3, as DNA: TGTGCCAGCAGACATACAGGGGCCTATGGCTACACCTTC.

J is TRBJ1-1 and V is TRBV5-1; possibly TRBD1 for D (5 bases). V lost 5 bases to trimming and J lost 0 bases, with 14 bases between them. Germline CDR1 is SGHRS and CDR2 is YFSETQ. The CDR3 has 15 residues. CDR3 sequence reads: CASRTASLLNTEAFF. For the CDR3, the DNA is TGCGCCAGCAGGACAGCCTCCTTATTGAACACTGAAGCTTTCTTT.

This chain joins TRBV2 and TRBJ1-5; D unresolved. The CDR3 consists of 14 residues. V was trimmed by 3 bases and J by 0 bases, leaving 6 bases between them. Germline V gives CDR1 SNHLY, CDR2 FYNNEI. CDR3 bases: TGTGCCAGCAGTGACGTACTTAGCAATCAGCCCCAGCATTTT. It codes for CASSDVLSNQPQHF.

This clone was counted once. The chain has TRBV5-1 and TRBJ1-2; the D gene is possibly TRBD1 (5 bases). Germline CDR1 reads SGHRS; CDR2 reads YFSETQ. V was cut by 3 bases and J by 8 bases, with 14 bases left in between. The CDR3 covers 13 residues. The CDR3 DNA sequence: TGCGCCAGCAGCTCCCAGGGACTCGGCGGCTACACCTTC. Translating it yields CASSSQGLGGYTF.

In this sample, this clone turned up a few times. This specimen includes other DNA sequences encoding the same CDR3. The chain combines TRBV5-1 with TRBJ2-7; 9 bases align to TRBD1. Looked up from germline, CDR1 is SGHRS and CDR2 is YFSETQ. The ends lost 1 base at V and 3 bases at J; junction bases unmatched: 2. The CDR3 runs 14 residues. The CDR3 nucleotides read TGCGCCAGCAGCTTGTCGGGACAGGGCTACGAGCAGTACTTC. The encoded protein is CASSLSGQGYEQYF.

The chain is built from TRBV7-9 and TRBJ1-2, with D perhaps matching TRBD1 (6 bases). Germline CDR1 reads SEHNR; CDR2 reads FQNEAQ (reference sequence). CDR3 length equals 15 residues. V was pared by 0 bases and J by 7 bases, with 15 bases between. CDR3 amino acids: CASSLAWPPGAGYTF. The CDR3 DNA reads TGTGCCAGCAGCTTAGCGTGGCCTCCAGGGGCTGGCTACACCTTC.

This chain uses TRBV2 with TRBJ1-5, with D maybe TRBD1 (5 bases). V was cut by 7 bases and J by 7 bases, with 11 bases left in between. The CDR3 sequence is 12 residues long. Looked up from germline, CDR1 is SNHLY and CDR2 is FYNNEI. The CDR3, as DNA: TGTGCCAGCAAACAGGAAGGGCAGCCCCAGCATTTT. Translating gives CASKQEGQPQHF.

The V call is TRBV30, the J call TRBJ2-5, with 8 nucleotides matching TRBD1. This CDR3 is 14 amino acids long. With V trimmed by 5 bases and J by 5 bases, 10 bases remained unmatched. Germline CDR1 is GTSNPN and CDR2 is SVGIG (reference sequence). The CDR3 protein is CAWATGARGETQYF. The CDR3 DNA reads TGTGCCTGGGCGACAGGGGCTCGCGGCGAGACCCAGTACTTC.

This clone was found once. The chain recombines TRBV30 with TRBJ2-5, with 12 bases matching TRBD2. Germline trimming cut 2 bases from V and 4 bases from J; bases unmatched to any gene: 2. The CDR3 spans 14 residues. Per the germline V gene, CDR1 is GTSNPN and CDR2 is SVGIG (reference sequence). The CDR3 loop is CAWSTGLAGETQYF. CDR3 bases: TGTGCCTGGAGTACGGGACTAGCGGGAGAGACCCAGTACTTC. Full variable domain (rest looked up from reference TRBV30 and TRBJ2-5): SQTIHQWPATLVQPVGSPLSLECTVEGTSNPNLYWYRQAAGRGLQLLFYSVGIGQISSEVPQNLSASRPQDRQFILSSKKLLLSDSGFYLCAWSTGLAGETQYFGPGTRLLVL.